Below are 3 T cell receptor beta chains sequenced from a single sample in a study of cytomegalovirus exposure and HLA in healthy donors. Libraries were prepared by immunoSEQ multiplex PCR; TCRdb keeps only in-frame clonotypes and omits some of them. In the table there are about 330,000 clones, approximately 90% of which are singletons. The sequenced sample consisted of PBMCs. Every receptor here comes from a woman in her twenties or thirties in good health and CMV-seropositive.

V usage is TRBV2 and J usage is TRBJ2-7, with TRBD1 matching over 9 bases. After removal of 6 bases from V and 0 bases from J, the junction contained 6 bases not matched to a gene. Germline loops: CDR1 SNHLY, CDR2 FYNNEI. The CDR3 extends over 15 amino acids. The CDR3 region has the DNA TGTGCCAGCAGGACAGGGGGGCTAAGCTCCTACGAGCAGTACTTC. It specifies CASRTGGLSSYEQYF. Using reference TRBV2 and TRBJ2-7 for the parts outside the CDR3, the full variable domain is EPEVTQTPSHQVTQMGQEVILRCVPISNHLYFYWYRQILGQKVEFLVSFYNNEISEKSEIFDDQFSVERPDGSNFTLKIRSTKLEDSAMYFCASRTGGLSSYEQYFGPGTRLTVT.

This clone was recorded once. The chain couples TRBV4-2 to TRBJ1-1; D unresolved. Germline loops: CDR1 LGHNA, CDR2 YNFKEQ. The CDR3 is 16 amino acids. Trimming stripped 4 bases from V and 4 bases from J, with 19 bases between. CDR3 nucleotide sequence: TGTGCCAGCAGCCTTACGAATACGGGAGCGGGCACTGAAGCTTTCTTT. Its protein is CASSLTNTGAGTEAFF.

The rearrangement links TRBV28 to TRBJ1-5, with D possibly TRBD1 on 6 matching bases. This CDR3 comprises 16 residues. Per germline, CDR1 MDHEN and CDR2 SYDVKM. Trimming took off 4 bases at V and 4 bases at J, with 17 bases between the two ends. As DNA, the CDR3 is TGTGCCAGCAGTTCTTTTTTTGGCAGGGGAAATCAGCCCCAGCATTTT. Its protein product is CASSSFFGRGNQPQHF.